These 15 T cell receptor beta chains originate from one sample sequenced in a study of early T cells in non-severe SARS-CoV-2 infection. TCRdb re-analysed the 5' RACE reads in MiXCR, keeping a single row per CDR3 protein. The data hold roughly 120,000 distinct CDR3 sequences, with about 15% observed a single time. The specimen was whole blood. These receptor sequences come from an adult who was a healthcare worker with PCR-confirmed SARS-CoV-2 infection or an uninfected control (not recorded which).

This clonotype was seen a few times. V and J are TRBV5-6 and TRBJ2-2; D gene ambiguous. Trimming shortened V by 0 bases and J by 5 bases, and 5 bases separated the two germline ends. From germline, CDR1 is SGHDT and CDR2 YYEEEE. The CDR3 loop spans 13 amino acids. The CDR3, as DNA: TGTGCCAGCAGCTTGGAGGAGACCGGGGAGCTGTTTTTT. The encoded protein is CASSLEETGELFF.

This clonotype occurred a few times. V gene TRBV20-1 combines with J gene TRBJ2-5; the match to TRBD2 covers 14 bases. The CDR3 is 15 residues long. In germline, CDR1 is DFQATT, CDR2 SNEGSKA (reference sequence). The junction had 7 bases not matched to a gene; V was cut back by 5 bases and J by 5 bases. CDR3 region: CSADGLAGGRETQYF. The CDR3 DNA is TGCAGTGCTGACGGACTAGCGGGGGGCCGGGAGACCCAGTACTTC.

The genes are TRBV6-4 and TRBJ2-2, with no clear D. Looked up from germline, CDR1 is MRHNA and CDR2 is SNTAGT. V dropped 3 bases and J dropped 4 bases, with 6 bases sitting between them. The CDR3 runs 13 residues. CDR3 nucleotides: TGTGCCAGCAGTGATACGATCACCGGGGAGCTGTTTTTT. Protein: CASSDTITGELFF.

J is TRBJ1-2 and V is TRBV12-3 or TRBV12-4, with 9 nucleotides matching TRBD1. The CDR3 extends over 13 amino acids. Losses at the gene ends were 6 bases for V and 6 bases for J; bases not matched to a gene: 5. CDR3 nucleotide sequence: TGTGCCAGCAGGATTACAGGGGGCGATGGCTACACCTTC. Translated: CASRITGGDGYTF.

In its sample, this clonotype was seen many times. This rearrangement joins TRBV7-3 to TRBJ2-2, with TRBD2 matching over 12 bases. This CDR3 is built from 15 residues. Germline V gene lookup returns CDR1 SGHTA and CDR2 FQGTGA. V lost 5 bases, J lost 4 bases, and 2 bases stayed unmatched. The CDR3 protein is CASSRTSGVTGELFF. The CDR3 DNA follows: TGTGCCAGCAGCAGGACTAGCGGGGTCACCGGGGAGCTGTTTTTT.

The sample holds a few counts of this clonotype. The chain joins TRBV7-9 to TRBJ1-1; the D gene is possibly TRBD1 (5 bases). Trimming took off 5 bases at V and 4 bases at J, with 17 bases between the two ends. The CDR3 is 15 amino acids. Germline-derived CDR1 and CDR2 are SEHNR and FQNEAQ (reference sequence). Written as DNA, the CDR3 is TGTGCCAGCAGCCTCCCCCGGGGGGTAGGCACTGAAGCTTTCTTT. Translated: CASSLPRGVGTEAFF.

This clonotype turned up a few times. The J gene is TRBJ1-6, the V gene TRBV9, with 9 bases aligning to TRBD1. CDR1 is SGDLS and CDR2 is YYNGEE in the germline V gene. The CDR3 covers 15 residues. The V gene end was trimmed by 4 bases and the J gene end by 8 bases; junction bases not matched to a gene: 7. The CDR3 DNA reads as TGTGCCAGCAGCCCGGGGACAGGGCCCCATTCACCCCTCCACTTT. Translation: CASSPGTGPHSPLHF. Complete variable domain (other parts from reference TRBV9 and TRBJ1-6): DSGVTQTPKHLITATGQRVTLRCSPRSGDLSVYWYQQSLDQGLQFLIQYYNGEERAKGNILERFSAQQFPDLHSELNLSSLELGDSALYFCASSPGTGPHSPLHFGNGTRLTVT.

This clonotype has more than one count but fewer than ten. J is TRBJ2-2 and V is TRBV4-2; 12 nucleotides match TRBD1. Germline V gene lookup returns CDR1 LGHNA and CDR2 YNFKEQ. V lost 1 base and J lost 6; bases outside the gene matches: 6. This CDR3 contains 17 residues. The CDR3 loop reads CASSQARGQGASGELFF. The CDR3 nucleotides are TGTGCCAGCAGCCAAGCACGGGGACAGGGGGCATCCGGGGAGCTGTTTTTT.

The chain employs TRBV20-1 and TRBJ2-3; TRBD2 agrees at 12 bases. The CDR3 runs 15 residues. With V trimmed by 0 bases and J by 9 bases, 7 bases remained unmatched. The germline V gene encodes CDR1 DFQATT and CDR2 SNEGSKA (reference sequence). CDR3 region: CSARDPSGGEGTQYF. The DNA of the CDR3 is TGCAGTGCTAGAGATCCTAGCGGGGGGGAAGGGACGCAGTATTTT.

This clonotype was counted at least ten times. The chain joins TRBV12-2 to TRBJ2-1; TRBD1, the table's D call, lacks a check against the DNA. TRBV12-2 is shown as a pseudogene. The CDR3 has 16 amino acids. CDR3 sequence: CASRSTTGGMGNEQFF. The CDR3, as DNA: TGTGCAAGTCGCTCAACGACAGGGGGTATGGGCAATGAGCAGTTCTTC.

This clonotype has just a few counts. V and J are TRBV18 and TRBJ2-1, with D uncertain. This CDR3 is 14 amino acids long. Germline lookup yields CDR1 KGHSH and CDR2 LQKENI. V lost 3 bases and J 4 bases, leaving 10 bases between the germline ends. The CDR3 region is CASSPISEYNEQFF. The CDR3 DNA reads TGTGCCAGCTCACCGATCTCAGAATACAATGAGCAGTTCTTC.

The chain employs TRBV20-1 and TRBJ1-5, with 9 bases aligning to TRBD1. Germline V CDR1 and CDR2: DFQATT, SNEGSKA (reference sequence). The J segment lost 9 bases and the V segment lost 1 base, leaving 10 bases of the junction unmatched. The CDR3 contains 15 residues. The CDR3 region has the DNA TGCAGTGCTAGAGGGACAGGGGCTTTAGCTGGGCCCCAGCATTTT. This sequence encodes CSARGTGALAGPQHF.

This chain joins TRBV7-9 and TRBJ2-5; tentatively, D is TRBD1 (5 bases). Germline lookup yields CDR1 SEHNR and CDR2 FQNEAQ (reference sequence). CDR3 length equals 14 residues. The ends were cut back, 8 bases at V and 6 bases at J, with 19 bases in the middle. This CDR3 is CASGAGLSQQTQYF. Here the CDR3 DNA reads TGTGCCAGCGGGGCCGGCCTCTCACAGCAGACCCAGTACTTC. Filled out from reference TRBV7-9 and TRBJ2-5, the complete variable domain reads DTGVSQNPRHKITKRGQNVTFRCDPISEHNRLYWYRQTLGQGPEFLTYFQNEAQLEKSRLLSDRFSAERPKGSFSTLEIQRTEQGDSAMYLCASGAGLSQQTQYFGPGTRLLVL.

This clonotype was seen only a few times. This chain links TRBV19 with TRBJ2-5; weak D call: TRBD1 (6 bases). The CDR3 is made up of 14 amino acids. Trimming removed 3 bases at V and 2 bases at J, with 10 bases between. CDR1 and CDR2 (germline): LNHDA, SQIVND (reference sequence). In nucleotides, the CDR3 is TGTGCCAGTAGTATGGGGGCGGGTCAAGAGACCCAGTACTTC. Translated: CASSMGAGQETQYF.

This clonotype was counted only a few times. The gene calls are TRBV3-1 and TRBJ2-3; D is ambiguous. In germline, CDR1 is LGHDT, CDR2 YNNKEL (reference sequence). Trimming took off 5 bases at V and 0 bases at J, with 9 bases between the two ends. The length of the CDR3 is 14 residues. The CDR3 sequence is CASSYDGSTDTQYF. CDR3 bases: TGTGCCAGCAGCTACGACGGCAGCACAGATACGCAGTATTTT.